The 24 T cell receptor beta chains below come from one sample, sequenced in a study of tissue T cells after allogeneic stem cell transplantation. Specified time point: mouse harvest day 7 after allogeneic transplant. Tail vein injection delivered 10^7 T-cell-depleted bone marrow cells and 10^6 splenic CD5+ T cells. Sequenced by immunoSEQ multiplex PCR; TCRdb stores in-frame clones only, minus some. Among thousands of clones, around two fifths were seen once, and the ten largest hold approximately 1.9%. The sequenced sample was skin. Receptors originate from a female BALB/c mouse given C57BL/6 T cells with graft-versus-host disease after an allogeneic hematopoietic cell transplant.

This clone was found a few times. The gene names given are mouse names. The CDR3 is cut off 1 residue early in the read; its end comes from the germline J gene. The chain is built from TRBV3 and TRBJ2-7, with 14 positions matching TRBD2. Germline V gene sequence: CDR1 SNHLY, CDR2 FYNGKV (reference sequence). Trimming removed 4 bases from V and 4 bases from J; junction bases left unmatched: 3. The CDR3 has 15 amino acids. The CDR3 bases that were read are TGTGCCAGCAGCTCCGGGACTGGGGGGGCTTATGAACAGTAC. Translation gives CASSSGTGGAYEQY. In full, the CDR3 is CASSSGTGGAYEQYF.

To note about this clone: The genes are named according to mouse. The read terminates 1 residue before the CDR3 end, so the remaining end is supplied by the germline J gene. The chain employs TRBV29 and TRBJ1-1; a weak D match, TRBD1 (5 bases). Germline CDR1 reads MSHET; CDR2 reads SYDVDS. V lost 5 bases and J lost 1, with 11 bases in between. CDR3 length: 14 amino acids. Partial CDR3 DNA: TGTGCTAGCAGTCCCTCGGACAAAAACACAGAAGTCTTC. It is translated as CASSPSDKNTEVF. The entire CDR3 sequence reads CASSPSDKNTEVFF.

This clone showed up just a few times. Here the gene names and germline are mouse. The CDR3 end is not reached by the read, which stops 1 residue before it; the germline J gene fills it in. This chain connects TRBV19 to TRBJ1-4; 7 nucleotides match TRBD1. The CDR3 totals 15 residues. V lost 1 base and J lost 4; bases outside the gene matches: 4. Per germline, CDR1 FNHDT and CDR2 SITEND (reference sequence). The DNA read from the CDR3 is TGTGCCAGCAGTATAAGGGGGCGCATCAACGAAAGATTATTT. It codes for CASSIRGRINERLF. The complete CDR3 protein is CASSIRGRINERLFF.

About this clone: These gene names are mouse names. The CDR3 extends 1 residue past the end of the read, so its final part is completed from the germline J gene. V gene TRBV13-2 combines with J gene TRBJ1-1, with D possibly being TRBD1 (5 bases). This CDR3 is 12 amino acids long. Deletions cut 2 bases from V and 7 bases from J, with 9 bases between. CDR1 and CDR2 (germline): NNHNN, SYGAGS (reference sequence). CDR3 bases read: TGTGCCAGCGGTGAGAGGGGAGGAGAAGTCTTC. This sequence encodes CASGERGGEVF. The complete CDR3 sequence is CASGERGGEVFF.

To note about this clone: Mouse names are used for the genes. The CDR3 end lies 1 residue beyond the end of the read and is filled in from the germline J gene. This chain joins TRBV19 and TRBJ2-7; 12 bases fit TRBD2. Germline V gene sequence: CDR1 FNHDT, CDR2 SITEND (reference sequence). V gave up 5 bases and J gave up 5 bases; unmatched junction bases: 5. CDR3 length equals 14 residues. The sequenced CDR3 bases are TGTGCCAGCAGAAGACTGGGGGGGCAGGATGAACAGTAC. Its translation: CASRRLGGQDEQY. In full, the CDR3 is CASRRLGGQDEQYF.

For this clone: The gene names here belong to mouse. Sequencing ends 1 residue short of the CDR3 end; the germline J gene provides the rest. This chain connects TRBV26 to TRBJ1-1; D is ambiguous. The V gene lost 5 bases and the J gene lost 2 bases, with 6 bases spanning the gap. The CDR3 is made up of 12 amino acids. Germline values: CDR1 KGHPV, CDR2 FQNQEV (reference sequence). Partial CDR3 DNA: TGTGCCAGCAGTGTCACTAACACAGAAGTCTTC. Translation gives CASSVTNTEVF. The full CDR3 protein reads CASSVTNTEVFF.

The sample holds a few counts of this clone. Mouse gene names apply. The read is 1 residue too short to cover the CDR3 end, so that end is filled in from the germline J gene. The V and J genes are TRBV23 and TRBJ2-7; TRBD2 is the table's D call, not checked against the DNA. The CDR3 is 14 residues long. Germline-derived CDR1 and CDR2 are KGHTA and FQNQQP. Here the CDR3 reads CSSSQGLGVYEQYF. The covered CDR3 bases are TGCTCCAGCAGTCAGGGACTGGGGGTCTATGAACAGTAC. Based on the CDR3 plus reference TRBV23 and TRBJ2-7, the full variable domain is DAAVTQKPRYLIKMKGQEAEMKCIPEKGHTAVFWYQQKQSKELKFLIYFQNQQPLDQIDMVKERFSAVCPSSSLCSLGIRTCEAEDSALYLCSSSQGLGVYEQYFGPGTRLTVL.

This clone has just a few counts. The listed genes are named as in mouse. Coverage ceases 1 residue before the CDR3 finishes, and the germline J gene fills in the end. The chain combines TRBV26 with TRBJ1-4, with 10 bases lining up with TRBD1. Germline assignment: CDR1 KGHPV and CDR2 FQNQEV (reference sequence). Unmatched junction bases numbered 1, after V lost 2 bases and J lost 7 bases. The CDR3 has 14 amino acids. CDR3 DNA (partial): TGTGCCAGCAGTCTGAGGACAGGGGGCGAAAGATTATTT. Its translation is CASSLRTGGERLF. The whole CDR3 protein reads CASSLRTGGERLFF.

To note about this clone: The gene symbols are mouse symbols. The read halts 1 residue ahead of the CDR3 end, with the missing end drawn from the germline J gene. The chain uses TRBV13-3 and TRBJ2-5; D remains ambiguous. This CDR3 has 13 residues. The V end lost 5 bases, the J end lost 4 bases, and 11 bases lay between the germline ends. The germline V gene encodes CDR1 NNHDY and CDR2 SYVADS. CDR3 bases read: TGTGCCAGCAGCCCCGAAGGGAAAGACACCCAGTAC. As protein: CASSPEGKDTQY. The entire CDR3 reads CASSPEGKDTQYF.

As to this clone: Gene names denote mouse genes. The CDR3 end is not reached by the read, which stops 1 residue before it; the germline J gene fills it in. This rearrangement joins TRBV26 to TRBJ2-5, with TRBD1 as a possible D gene (6 bases). The CDR3 length is 14 residues. V lost 5 bases and J 1 base, leaving 10 bases between the germline ends. CDR1 and CDR2 from the germline V gene are KGHPV and FQNQEV (reference sequence). The CDR3 bases that were read are TGTGCCAGCAGTTTACAGGGTTACCAAGACACCCAGTAC. Protein sequence: CASSLQGYQDTQY. The whole CDR3 region reads CASSLQGYQDTQYF.

Concerning this clone itself: The gene symbols are mouse symbols. The read ends 1 residue shy of where the CDR3 ends; the end is completed using the germline J gene. V is TRBV24 and J is TRBJ1-2, with 7 bases fitting TRBD1. J was trimmed by 6 bases and V by 2 bases; bases with no gene match: 3. The germline gives CDR1 KGHTA, CDR2 FRNEEI. The CDR3 runs to 13 residues. CDR3 residues: CASSLTGVTDYTF. Incomplete CDR3 DNA: TGTGCCAGCAGTCTGACAGGGGTGACCGACTACACC.

Comment on this clone: Gene names follow the mouse nomenclature. The CDR3 end is not reached by the read, which stops 1 residue before it; the germline J gene fills it in. This chain uses TRBV20 with TRBJ2-2; D unresolved. CDR3 length equals 13 residues. CDR1 is GFQATS, CDR2 STVNSAI, per germline. V lost 0 bases and J 1 base, leaving 3 bases between the germline ends. This CDR3 reads CGARDRNTGQLYF. Partial CDR3 DNA: TGTGGTGCTAGGGACAGAAACACCGGGCAGCTCTAC.

In this sample, this clone turned up a few times. Gene names and germline match the mouse. The CDR3 bases that were read are TGTGCCAGCGGTGATCGTCAGACTAGTGCAGAAACGCTGTAT. Protein sequence: CASGDRQTSAETLY. The CDR3 in its entirety is CASGDRQTSAETLYF. V and J are TRBV13-2 and TRBJ2-3; D ambiguous. With the read ending 1 residue before the CDR3 end, the germline J gene is used to fill in that end. This CDR3 is built from 15 residues. Germline lookup yields CDR1 NNHNN and CDR2 SYGAGS (reference sequence). Trimming stripped 1 base from V and 0 bases from J, with 9 bases between.

This clone came up a few times. Mouse gene names apply. The read halts 1 residue ahead of the CDR3 end, with the missing end drawn from the germline J gene. This chain links TRBV24 with TRBJ1-1; no firm D call. Germline CDR1 is KGHTA and CDR2 is FRNEEI. Trimming left V 6 bases short and J 5 bases short, with 10 bases between. The CDR3 is 12 amino acids. Partial CDR3 DNA: TGTGCCAGCAGCCGGACCAGGACAGAAGTCTTC. Its protein is CASSRTRTEVF. The full CDR3 sequence reads CASSRTRTEVFF.

Comments on this clone: Genes and germline are mouse. Read sequence stops 1 residue before the CDR3 end, and the germline J gene provides the missing end. V usage is TRBV12-2 and J usage is TRBJ2-5; 10 nucleotides agree with TRBD2. This CDR3 is built from 15 residues. V dropped 0 bases and J dropped 1; count of bases not matched to a gene: 0. Germline lookup yields CDR1 SGHLS and CDR2 HYDKME. CDR3 loop: CASSLDWGDQDTQYF. The CDR3 DNA, read in part, is TGTGCCAGCTCTCTCGACTGGGGGGACCAAGACACCCAGTAC.

In this sample, this clone turned up a few times. Genes and germline come from the mouse. Read data end 1 residue before the CDR3 end; the end is taken from the germline J gene. The chain recombines TRBV5 with TRBJ2-3; 10 bases map to TRBD2. The CDR3 covers 17 residues. V dropped 0 bases and J dropped 3; count of bases not matched to a gene: 6. CDR1 and CDR2 from the germline V gene are LGHNA and YNLKQL (reference sequence). CDR3 DNA, as far as it was read: TGTGCCAGCAGCCAAGATAGTGGCTGGGGGGGCGCAGAAACGCTGTAT. It yields the protein CASSQDSGWGGAETLY. The whole CDR3 protein is CASSQDSGWGGAETLYF.

This clone came up a few times. The listed genes are named as in mouse. The read comes to an end 1 residue before the CDR3 does, leaving the germline J gene to fill in the end. This chain links TRBV26 with TRBJ1-3; no definite D call. V was cut by 2 bases and J by 0 bases, with 8 bases left in between. The CDR3 contains 15 residues. CDR1 is KGHPV, CDR2 FQNQEV, per germline (reference sequence). Incomplete CDR3 DNA: TGTGCCAGCAGTCTGGGAAGAAATTCTGGAAATACGCTCTAT. Its translation: CASSLGRNSGNTLY. The whole CDR3 region reads CASSLGRNSGNTLYF. Combining the CDR3 with reference TRBV26 and TRBJ1-3 gives the whole variable domain NSKVIQTPRYLVKGQGQKAKMRCIPEKGHPVVFWYQQNKNNEFKFLINFQNQEVLQQIDMTEKRFSAECPSNSPCSLEIQSSEAGDSALYLCASSLGRNSGNTLYFGEGSRLIVV.

The sample holds one count of this clone. Mouse names are used for the genes. The CDR3 is cut off 1 residue early in the read; its end comes from the germline J gene. The J gene is TRBJ1-1, the V gene TRBV23; the table calls TRBD1, which could not be checked here. This CDR3 is built from 13 residues. Germline CDR1 and CDR2: KGHTA and FQNQQP. The covered CDR3 bases are TGCTCCAGCAGTCGAACAACAAACACAGAAGTCTTC. Its protein is CSSSRTTNTEVF. The entire CDR3 protein reads CSSSRTTNTEVFF.

The table lists this clone with a count of one. Each gene name is a mouse one. The read gets to within 1 residue of the CDR3 end, and the germline J gene fills in the rest. The chain couples TRBV16 to TRBJ2-1; 8 bases align to TRBD2. J was trimmed by 1 base and V by 1 base; bases with no gene match: 0. This CDR3 region has 15 residues. Germline V lookup: CDR1 SGHSA, CDR2 FRNQAP. The DNA read from the CDR3 is TGTGCAAGCAGCTTAGCTGGGGGGAACTATGCTGAGCAGTTC. Protein: CASSLAGGNYAEQF. In full, the CDR3 is CASSLAGGNYAEQFF.

This clone showed up just a few times. The genes and germline here are from mouse. Coverage ceases 1 residue before the CDR3 finishes, and the germline J gene fills in the end. J is TRBJ2-1 and V is TRBV5, with D maybe TRBD1 (5 bases). Deletions cut 1 base from V and 1 base from J, with 5 bases between. Germline V gives CDR1 LGHNA, CDR2 YNLKQL (reference sequence). CDR3 size: 14 residues. Incomplete CDR3 DNA: TGTGCCAGCAGCCAAGGGACAAACTATGCTGAGCAGTTC. Translated, it gives CASSQGTNYAEQF. The whole CDR3 region reads CASSQGTNYAEQFF.

This clone was picked up one time. Germline and genes here are mouse. The DNA ends 1 residue before the CDR3 does, and the rest of the CDR3 is filled in from the germline J gene. The chain couples TRBV3 to TRBJ2-7; D is possibly TRBD1 or TRBD2 (6 bases each). V lost 2 bases and J lost 1, with 9 bases in between. This CDR3 has 14 amino acids. CDR1 SNHLY and CDR2 FYNGKV come from the germline V gene (reference sequence). CDR3 region: CASSLTGASYEQYF. The covered CDR3 bases are TGTGCCAGCAGCTTAACGGGGGCTTCCTATGAACAGTAC.

In the case of this clone: Mouse gene names and germline throughout. Read coverage stops 1 residue before the CDR3 terminus; the germline J gene supplies the remainder. The chain is built from TRBV4 and TRBJ2-7, with 8 bases matching TRBD2. Germline V CDR1 and CDR2: LGHDT, YNNKQL (reference sequence). CDR3 size: 12 residues. V lost 5 bases to trimming and J lost 6 bases; unmatched junction nucleotides: 3. CDR3 amino acids: CASSRDWLEQYF. The part of the CDR3 DNA that was read is TGTGCCAGCAGCCGGGACTGGCTTGAACAGTAC.

This clone was recorded a few times. Gene names denote mouse genes. The CDR3 end is not reached by the read, which stops 1 residue before it; the germline J gene fills it in. The chain links TRBV26 to TRBJ2-1, with D unclear. Between the trimmed V and J ends, which lost 2 bases and 3 bases, there was a span of 5 bases. This CDR3 is 13 amino acids long. CDR1 is KGHPV, CDR2 FQNQEV, per germline (reference sequence). The CDR3 spells CASSLNSYAEQFF. CDR3 bases read: TGTGCCAGCAGTCTGAACAGCTATGCTGAGCAGTTC.

This clone was seen more than once but under ten times. Gene labels here are mouse ones. Coverage ceases 1 residue before the CDR3 finishes, and the germline J gene fills in the end. The chain has TRBV19 and TRBJ1-1; possibly TRBD1 for D (5 bases). The CDR3 is 14 residues long. The germline gives CDR1 FNHDT, CDR2 SITEND (reference sequence). Between the trimmed V and J ends, which lost 2 bases and 0 bases, there was a span of 8 bases. The CDR3 region is CASSMGTANTEVFF. The part of the CDR3 DNA that was read is TGTGCCAGCAGTATGGGGACGGCAAACACAGAAGTCTTC.